This T cell receptor (beta chain) was observed in a study of T cells in Graves' hyperthyroidism and ophthalmopathy (dated by TCRdb to between 2018 and 2021). Some background on the complete study: Peripheral blood was sampled at the time of initial diagnosis, prior to any treatment. A discovery cohort of about a hundred patients, 43 with Graves' ophthalmopathy and about 58 with stable Graves' hyperthyroidism, was used to find distinguishing TCR V-J signatures. Prospective prediction of ophthalmopathy was tested in an independent validation cohort consisting of roughly 19 hyperthyroidism patients and approximately 16 patients who later progressed to ophthalmopathy. For training and testing, the 100 or so patients in the discovery cohort were randomly divided in a 7:3 ratio. In addition, the study compared T-cell repertoires in thyroid tissue and in blood from five or six Graves' hyperthyroidism patients. The paper describes TCR Vbeta CDR3 sequencing of 135 peripheral blood samples, made up of about 40 ophthalmopathy patients, around 78 hyperthyroidism patients and roughly 17 progressor patients. Following sampling, methimazole starting at 30 mg daily was given to hyperthyroidism patients, and high-dose intravenous methylprednisolone was given to ophthalmopathy patients. Points the paper makes about the study in general: No statistical method was used to set the sample size in advance, and investigators knew the group allocation. During validation, the model predicted progression to ophthalmopathy a median of roughly six months ahead of onset, with more than 60% sensitivity and roughly 75% specificity. In cross-validation, a model built on a 13 V-J signature told ophthalmopathy apart from stable hyperthyroidism with 85% to 90% sensitivity and about 81% specificity, and in testing the same model reached 80%/75%. Most expanded thyroid clonotypes (frequency above 0.001) were also detected in blood, a finding suggesting that blood repertoires may reflect thyroid immune responses.

TCR beta CDR3 regions were amplified from RNA transcripts. For the first round of RT-PCR on the TCR CDR3, the HTBI primer set was used together with the Qiagen OneStep RT-PCR kit. A second multiplex PCR round built the libraries, followed by size selection and purification. Sequencing of the libraries was done on an Illumina HiSeq2000 using paired-end 100 bp reads. Processing in the source paper ran as follows. Raw data were processed with SOAPnuke, discarding reads with adapters, uncalled bases, mean Phred below 15, or no exact constant-primer or identifier match. COPE v1.2.5 was used to merge the high-quality paired reads, and each unique nucleotide sequence was defined as a clonotype. MiTCR v1.1 was used to align clonotypes to the IMGT TRBV, TRBD and TRBJ reference segments. The analysis was restricted to V-J combinations with a frequency above 0.0001, which together covered approximately 99% of the repertoires. A TCS score was defined as the ratio between F50 (clonal expansion) and ExV (chaos), using BLOSUM62-based TCRdist between CDR3 peptides within each V-J. Welch's t-statistics and random forest reduced 500 to 550 V-J features to fewer than 15, which were used in a naive Bayes classifier (R e1071). The public reads were reanalyzed by TCRdb: fastp trimming at Q25, MiXCR alignment, in-frame beta chains only. When rows share a CDR3 protein, they turn into one entry using the most common DNA and genes. The authors' filters were not applied to this entry. This sample is represented by roughly 720,000 distinct CDR3 sequences; around a sixth of them were singletons. The top ten hold around 15% of the sample.

This clonotype was detected a few times. Its antigen is still unknown. No clone much larger than this one lies a single base away; base qualities are absent. Graves' hyperthyroidism was defined as stable when no progression to ophthalmopathy occurred over 18 months of follow-up. The hyperthyroidism patients were between 18 and 65 years old and newly diagnosed, with a disease duration of less than 2 months. Exclusion was applied to patients with uncontrolled infections, other autoimmune diseases, pregnancy or lactation. Clinical symptoms, serum thyroxine and TRAb, thyroid ultrasound, and orbital computed tomography formed the basis for the diagnoses. Ficoll-Paque density gradient centrifugation was used to isolate PBMCs from 9.5 to 10 ml of fresh peripheral blood. Total RNA was extracted with Trizol reagent, and quality was checked on an Agilent 2100 Bioanalyzer. The source is a middle-aged man with Graves' hyperthyroidism. Sequencing was performed on blood.

The DNA reads as follows: TGTGCCAGTAGTACTAGCGGGAGGTACGAGCAGTACTTC. Its translation reads: CASSTSGRYEQYF. Recombination linked TRBV19 to TRBJ2-7; TRBD2 agrees with 11 junctional bases. V is pruned by 4 bases and J by 4 bases, leaving 0 bases of the junction without a gene match. The cysteine opens and the phenylalanine closes a CDR3 of 13 amino acids. The kept DNA is CDR3 alone, 39 bases in frame from the first base. CDR1 LNHDA and CDR2 SQIVND are derived from the germline V gene (reference sequence).